These T cell receptor beta chains were read from a single sample in a study of post-analysis software for immune sequencing data. TCRdb recomputed calls from the PCR reads with MiXCR, one row per CDR3 protein. The sample holds about 540,000 distinct CDR3 sequences; less than 40% are singletons and the top ten take less than 6%. Sequences were obtained from blood. The receptors come from a girl aged 2-17 years with multiple sclerosis. Each CDR3 is given with its conserved first and last residue. Fields, in order: clone size, D gene, J gene, V gene, CDR3 DNA, CDR3 protein. The D gene is left open where the match is weak. Clone size, where shown, is once, few, many, or a class for clones that have expanded.

clone size: -
D gene: -
J gene: TRBJ2-4
V gene: TRBV11-2
CDR3 DNA: TGTGCCGGCAGCTTAGCGGATTACCCCGAAGGGGGCATTCAGTACTTC
CDR3 protein: CAGSLADYPEGGIQYF

clone size: few
D gene: TRBD2
J gene: TRBJ2-5
V gene: TRBV9
CDR3 DNA: TGTGCCAGCAGCGCGACTAGCGGGGAGGAGACCCAGTACTTC
CDR3 protein: CASSATSGEETQYF

clone size: -
D gene: -
J gene: TRBJ1-2
V gene: TRBV20-1
CDR3 DNA: TGCAGTGCTAGAGAGCACGCGGGTGATGGCTACACCTTC
CDR3 protein: CSAREHAGDGYTF

clone size: few
D gene: -
J gene: TRBJ1-2
V gene: TRBV9
CDR3 DNA: TGTGCCAGCAGCGCAACCCCTATTTCCGGCCGCTCCTATGGCTACACCTTC
CDR3 protein: CASSATPISGRSYGYTF

clone size: few
D gene: TRBD1
J gene: TRBJ1-1
V gene: TRBV3-1
CDR3 DNA: TGTGCCAGCAGCCCCGGACAGGCGGGCACTGAAGCTTTCTTT
CDR3 protein: CASSPGQAGTEAFF

clone size: -
D gene: -
J gene: TRBJ1-2
V gene: TRBV4-1
CDR3 DNA: TGCGCCAGCAGCCAAGCCCAGAACTATGGCTACACCTTC
CDR3 protein: CASSQAQNYGYTF

clone size: few
D gene: -
J gene: TRBJ2-5
V gene: TRBV10-3
CDR3 DNA: TGTGCCATCAGTGAGTCGAGTGACAGTTCAAGGGAGCAGTACTTC
CDR3 protein: CAISESSDSSREQYF

clone size: few
D gene: -
J gene: TRBJ2-5
V gene: TRBV20-1
CDR3 DNA: TGCAGTGCTAGATCGGCACCCCAAGAGACCCAGTACTTC
CDR3 protein: CSARSAPQETQYF

clone size: -
D gene: -
J gene: TRBJ2-4
V gene: TRBV12-3/TRBV12-4
CDR3 DNA: TGTGCCAGCAGTTTGGGGGCAGGGTGGTCGGACATTCAGTACTTC
CDR3 protein: CASSLGAGWSDIQYF

clone size: -
D gene: -
J gene: TRBJ2-5
V gene: TRBV19
CDR3 DNA: TGTGCCAGTAGTACCAGGGCGCGGAACTTCCAAGAGACCCAGTACTTC
CDR3 protein: CASSTRARNFQETQYF

clone size: -
D gene: TRBD2
J gene: TRBJ2-7
V gene: TRBV4-1
CDR3 DNA: TGCGCCAGCAGCCAAGTCGGGGGGGGACCCGAGCAGTACTTC
CDR3 protein: CASSQVGGGPEQYF

clone size: few
D gene: -
J gene: TRBJ2-5
V gene: TRBV11-2
CDR3 DNA: TGTGCCAGCAGCTTCCTAGTCGGGGGTAACCAAGAGACCCAGTACTTC
CDR3 protein: CASSFLVGGNQETQYF

clone size: few
D gene: -
J gene: TRBJ2-7
V gene: TRBV2
CDR3 DNA: TGTGCCAGCGGCGGTCAGGACGAGCAGTACTTC
CDR3 protein: CASGGQDEQYF

clone size: -
D gene: TRBD2
J gene: TRBJ2-1
V gene: TRBV20-1
CDR3 DNA: TGCAGTGCTACCTATAGCGGGGGGGCCTACAATGAGCAGTTCTTC
CDR3 protein: CSATYSGGAYNEQFF

clone size: few
D gene: -
J gene: TRBJ2-3
V gene: TRBV6-2/TRBV6-3
CDR3 DNA: TGTGCCAGCAAAACTCGAACCGGGACGGTTAGCACAGATACGCAGTATTTT
CDR3 protein: CASKTRTGTVSTDTQYF

clone size: few
D gene: -
J gene: TRBJ2-4
V gene: TRBV7-9
CDR3 DNA: TGTGCCAGCAGCTTAGCAGGGGGGAACATTCAGTACTTC
CDR3 protein: CASSLAGGNIQYF

clone size: few
D gene: -
J gene: TRBJ2-3
V gene: TRBV2
CDR3 DNA: TGTGCCAGCAGTGACGCGACCAATCCCGATACGCAGTATTTT
CDR3 protein: CASSDATNPDTQYF

clone size: -
D gene: -
J gene: TRBJ1-1
V gene: TRBV14
CDR3 DNA: TGTGCCAGCAGCCAACGCCGGGACCTGAACACTGAAGCTTTCTTT
CDR3 protein: CASSQRRDLNTEAFF

clone size: -
D gene: -
J gene: TRBJ2-2
V gene: TRBV29-1
CDR3 DNA: TGCAGCGTTGAAGGGGCCTCCCCTGACACCGGGGAGCTGTTTTTT
CDR3 protein: CSVEGASPDTGELFF

clone size: once
D gene: -
J gene: TRBJ2-5
V gene: TRBV5-1
CDR3 DNA: TGCGCCTGCAGCTTGGATTCGGACCCCGAAGAGACCCAGTACTTC
CDR3 protein: CACSLDSDPEETQYF